Below are 21 T cell receptor beta chains sequenced from a single sample in a study of neoadjuvant nivolumab and ipilimumab in lung cancer. Only in-frame clones appear in the TCRdb table, and some are missing; sequencing was by immunoSEQ multiplex PCR. Among 25,000 to 35,000 clones, more than 85% were seen once, and the ten largest hold 2% to 2.5%. The specimen comprised peripheral blood, sampled after neoadjuvant nivolumab, alone or with ipilimumab, at or shortly before surgery. The receptors derive from an adult with non-small cell lung cancer.

The V call is TRBV5-8, the J call TRBJ2-4; D is tentatively TRBD1 or TRBD2 (5 bases each). The CDR3 sequence is 17 residues long. With 0 bases removed from V and 0 bases from J, the gap between germline ends came to 13 bases. CDR1 SGHTS and CDR2 YDEGEE come from the germline V gene. CDR3 loop: CASSLVRSGTAKNIQYF. The CDR3 DNA sequence: TGTGCCAGCAGCTTGGTAAGGTCCGGGACAGCCAAAAACATTCAGTACTTC.

The V and J genes are TRBV19 and TRBJ1-5; D is undetermined. The germline CDR1 and CDR2 sequences are LNHDA and SQIVND (reference sequence). This CDR3 region has 14 residues. Trimming removed 5 bases at V and 7 bases at J, with 15 bases between. CDR3 bases: TGTGCCAGTAGTCTGAGGTGGCAAGGGCAGCCCCAGCATTTT. This translates into CASSLRWQGQPQHF.

V gene TRBV5-1 combines with J gene TRBJ2-3; TRBD2 agrees at 12 bases. This CDR3 is built from 15 residues. The junction had 6 bases not matched to a gene; V was cut back by 3 bases and J by 7 bases. Germline V gene data show CDR1 as SGHRS and CDR2 as YFSETQ. CDR3 loop: CASSWTSGTVYTQYF. CDR3 bases: TGCGCCAGCAGCTGGACTAGCGGGACGGTGTATACGCAGTATTTT.

V usage is TRBV4-1 and J usage is TRBJ1-2, with D tentatively TRBD1 (6 bases). CDR3 size: 17 residues. CDR1 is MGHRA and CDR2 is YSYEKL in the germline V gene. Trimming left V 0 bases short and J 1 base short, with 15 bases between. The CDR3 protein is CASSQDRRGADNYGYTF. CDR3 nucleotide sequence: TGCGCCAGCAGCCAAGATCGTAGGGGGGCGGATAACTATGGCTACACCTTC.

The V gene is TRBV5-5, the J gene TRBJ2-1, with unresolved D. Germline V CDR1 and CDR2: SGHKS, YYEKEE (reference sequence). The CDR3 is 12 amino acids. V lost 2 bases to trimming and J lost 7 bases, with 7 bases between them. CDR3: CASSFRFNEQFF. CDR3 DNA sequence: TGTGCCAGCAGCTTCCGCTTTAATGAGCAGTTCTTC.

The chain recombines TRBV7-8 with TRBJ2-3; D is unclear. Trimming cost V 2 bases and J 0 bases, with 12 bases left between them. CDR1 is SGHVS, CDR2 FQNEAQ, per germline. The CDR3 length is 16 residues. CDR3 bases: TGTGCCAGCAGCTTACTCCTGACCGTTAGCACAGATACGCAGTATTTT. Amino acid sequence: CASSLLLTVSTDTQYF.

The chain has TRBV2 and TRBJ2-7; no firm D call. The V and J ends lost 2 bases and 6 bases respectively, with 14 bases between them. Germline CDR1 is SNHLY and CDR2 is FYNNEI. CDR3 length: 14 amino acids. The CDR3 region is CASSETASSGEQYF. DNA for the CDR3: TGTGCCAGCAGTGAAACAGCATCGTCGGGCGAGCAGTACTTC.

The V call is TRBV15, the J call TRBJ2-7; 11 bases are shared with TRBD2. V was pared by 1 base and J by 4 bases, with 6 bases of the junction left unmatched. Germline V gene sequence: CDR1 LNHNV, CDR2 YYDKDF (reference sequence). The CDR3 covers 16 residues. The CDR3 loop reads CATSRGGASGRYEQYF. The DNA of the CDR3 is TGTGCCACCAGCAGAGGCGGGGCTAGCGGGAGGTACGAGCAGTACTTC. Combining the CDR3 with reference TRBV15 and TRBJ2-7 gives the whole variable domain DAMVIQNPRYQVTQFGKPVTLSCSQTLNHNVMYWYQQKSSQAPKLLFHYYDKDFNNEADTPDNFQSRRPNTSFCFLDIRSPGLGDTAMYLCATSRGGASGRYEQYFGPGTRLTVT.

The rearrangement uses TRBV10-2 and TRBJ2-7, with a possible D match to TRBD1 (5 bases). Germline V gene sequence: CDR1 WSHSY, CDR2 SAAADI. The CDR3 has 12 residues. V was pared by 10 bases and J by 2 bases, with 12 bases between. The chain's CDR3 is CATQEGAYEQYF. The CDR3 DNA follows: TGCGCCACCCAGGAAGGGGCCTACGAGCAGTACTTC.

The chain joins TRBV6-5 to TRBJ1-1; D is possibly TRBD1 (5 bases). The V end lost 0 bases, the J end lost 5 bases, and 7 bases lay between the germline ends. CDR1 and CDR2 (germline): MNHEY, SVGAGI. This CDR3 has 13 residues. In nucleotides, the CDR3 is TGTGCCAGCAGTTACTCGCGGGGGACTGAAGCTTTCTTT. Translation: CASSYSRGTEAFF.

V usage is TRBV13 and J usage is TRBJ2-1; D may be TRBD1 (5 bases). The CDR3 contains 16 residues. In germline, CDR1 is PRHDT, CDR2 FYEKMQ (reference sequence). Trimming removed 5 bases at V and 6 bases at J, with 20 bases between. The CDR3 loop reads CASSARQIYSSNEQFF. Here the CDR3 DNA reads TGTGCCAGCAGCGCTAGACAGATTTACAGTTCCAATGAGCAGTTCTTC.

V and J are TRBV2 and TRBJ1-3; weak D call: TRBD1 (5 bases). V was pared by 7 bases and J by 4 bases, with 11 bases between. Per the germline V gene, CDR1 is SNHLY and CDR2 is FYNNEI. The CDR3 loop spans 13 amino acids. This chain's CDR3 is CASTAQGGNTIYF. The CDR3 DNA reads TGTGCCAGCACGGCCCAGGGAGGAAACACCATATATTTT.

J is TRBJ1-1 and V is TRBV7-9; D is undetermined. V lost 1 base and J 11 bases, leaving 8 bases between the germline ends. In germline, CDR1 is SEHNR, CDR2 FQNEAQ (reference sequence). The CDR3 is 11 residues long. In DNA, the CDR3 is TGTGCCAGCAGCTTAGGGACCGGGGCTTTCTTT. Its translation: CASSLGTGAFF.

This chain connects TRBV18 to TRBJ1-1; maybe TRBD1 (5 bases). CDR3 length: 15 residues. Looked up from germline, CDR1 is KGHSH and CDR2 is LQKENI. Trimming pared 3 bases from V and 5 bases from J, leaving 16 bases between. The CDR3 bases are TGTGCCAGCTCACCGATCGCCAGGGAAGGTACTGAAGCTTTCTTT. Translated: CASSPIAREGTEAFF.

The chain uses TRBV5-1 and TRBJ2-1; weak D call: TRBD1 (6 bases). CDR3 length: 14 residues. Germline V gives CDR1 SGHRS, CDR2 YFSETQ. Trimming took off 7 bases at V and 5 bases at J, with 16 bases between the two ends. This CDR3 reads CASRQGLANNEQFF. The DNA for the CDR3 is TGCGCCAGCCGGCAGGGGCTAGCTAACAATGAGCAGTTCTTC.

This rearrangement joins TRBV5-4 to TRBJ1-5, with a possible D match to TRBD1 (5 bases). Germline CDR1 is SGHNT and CDR2 is YYREEE (reference sequence). The CDR3 covers 15 residues. The germline V and J ends were trimmed by 4 bases and 4 bases, with 15 bases remaining between them. CDR3 in amino acids: CASSLDGGGNQPQHF. The CDR3 bases are TGTGCCAGCAGCCTGGACGGTGGGGGGAATCAGCCCCAGCATTTT.

This clone was seen once. The J gene is TRBJ2-2, the V gene TRBV18; TRBD1 matches 7 bases. The CDR3 sequence is 16 residues long. Germline-derived CDR1 and CDR2 are KGHSH and LQKENI. J gave up 7 bases and V 3 bases, and 11 bases lay outside the gene matches. The CDR3 bases are TGTGCCAGCTCACCTTCATCAGGGGGTCTTTACGGGGAGCTGTTTTTT. Amino acid sequence: CASSPSSGGLYGELFF.

This chain uses TRBV15 with TRBJ2-5; 7 bases align to TRBD2. Germline-derived CDR1 and CDR2 are LNHNV and YYDKDF (reference sequence). The length of the CDR3 is 13 residues. With V trimmed by 0 bases and J by 5 bases, 0 bases remained unmatched. CDR3 sequence (DNA): TGTGCCACCAGCAGAGACGGGAGGGAGACCCAGTACTTC. It encodes CATSRDGRETQYF.

As to this clone: Other DNA sequences in the same sample also yield this CDR3. The V gene is TRBV5-1, the J gene TRBJ2-2, with D possibly TRBD1 on 6 matching bases. Germline V gene sequence: CDR1 SGHRS, CDR2 YFSETQ. This CDR3 contains 15 residues. V was trimmed by 1 base and J by 0 bases, leaving 7 bases between them. For the CDR3, the DNA is TGCGCCAGCAGCTTGCAGGGGTCGAACACCGGGGAGCTGTTTTTT. As protein: CASSLQGSNTGELFF. Full variable domain (rest looked up from reference TRBV5-1 and TRBJ2-2): KAGVTQTPRYLIKTRGQQVTLSCSPISGHRSVSWYQQTPGQGLQFLFEYFSETQRNKGNFPGRFSGRQFSNSRSEMNVSTLELGDSALYLCASSLQGSNTGELFFGEGSRLTVL.

V and J are TRBV5-4 and TRBJ2-3, with D possibly TRBD2 on 6 matching bases. Trimming removed 1 base at V and 0 bases at J, with 15 bases between. The CDR3 runs to 17 residues. Germline V CDR1 and CDR2: SGHNT, YYREEE (reference sequence). The CDR3 reads CASSLSASSVSTDTQYF. CDR3 in DNA: TGTGCCAGCAGCTTGTCCGCCTCTAGCGTAAGCACAGATACGCAGTATTTT.

J is TRBJ2-2 and V is TRBV6-1; 10 nucleotides agree with TRBD1. V dropped 3 bases and J dropped 5; count of bases not matched to a gene: 6. The CDR3 length is 16 residues. The germline V gene encodes CDR1 MNHNS and CDR2 SASEGT. CDR3 in amino acids: CASSDPGQGMTGELFF. CDR3 in DNA: TGTGCCAGCAGTGATCCGGGACAGGGGATGACCGGGGAGCTGTTTTTT.